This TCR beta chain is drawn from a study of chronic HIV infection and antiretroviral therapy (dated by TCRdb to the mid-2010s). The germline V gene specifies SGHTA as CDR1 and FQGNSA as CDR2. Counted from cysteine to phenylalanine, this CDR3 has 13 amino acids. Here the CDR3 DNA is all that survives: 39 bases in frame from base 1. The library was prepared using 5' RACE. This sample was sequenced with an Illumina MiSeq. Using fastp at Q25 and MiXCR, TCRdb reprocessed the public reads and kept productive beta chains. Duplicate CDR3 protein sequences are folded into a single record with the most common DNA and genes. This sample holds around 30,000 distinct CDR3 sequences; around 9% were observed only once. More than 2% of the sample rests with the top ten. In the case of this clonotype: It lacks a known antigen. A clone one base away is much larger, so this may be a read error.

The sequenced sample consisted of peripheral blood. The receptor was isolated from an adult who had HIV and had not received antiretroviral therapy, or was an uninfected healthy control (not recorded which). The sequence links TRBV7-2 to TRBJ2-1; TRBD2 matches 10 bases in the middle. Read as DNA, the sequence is TGTGAGAGCGGGAGGGGTGACTACAATGAGCAGTTCTTC. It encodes CESGRGDYNEQFF.